This entry is about one TCR beta chain. These data originate in a study of blood T cell repertoires in COVID-19. The CDR3 consists of 14 residues. V shed 10 bases and J shed 3 bases, with 16 bases lying between them. CDR1 and CDR2 from the germline V gene are SNHLY and FYNNEI. Each participant's cohort was designated according to participant-reported clinical history. The data were produced by immunoSEQ multiplex PCR, yet TCRdb's version contains in-frame clones alone and is incomplete. The sample gives approximately 210,000 clones, roughly 88% of which show up once; 14% to 15% is in the top ten. The rearrangement uses TRBV2 and TRBJ2-1, with a tentative D call TRBD2 (6 bases). The clonotype was recovered from a woman aged 45-65 years with acute COVID-19. Sequenced input: PBMCs or T cells enriched from blood (not recorded which). DNA for the CDR3: TGTGCCACCTCCGGGACTGGAATCTACAATGAGCAGTTCTTC. Encoded protein: CATSGTGIYNEQFF.